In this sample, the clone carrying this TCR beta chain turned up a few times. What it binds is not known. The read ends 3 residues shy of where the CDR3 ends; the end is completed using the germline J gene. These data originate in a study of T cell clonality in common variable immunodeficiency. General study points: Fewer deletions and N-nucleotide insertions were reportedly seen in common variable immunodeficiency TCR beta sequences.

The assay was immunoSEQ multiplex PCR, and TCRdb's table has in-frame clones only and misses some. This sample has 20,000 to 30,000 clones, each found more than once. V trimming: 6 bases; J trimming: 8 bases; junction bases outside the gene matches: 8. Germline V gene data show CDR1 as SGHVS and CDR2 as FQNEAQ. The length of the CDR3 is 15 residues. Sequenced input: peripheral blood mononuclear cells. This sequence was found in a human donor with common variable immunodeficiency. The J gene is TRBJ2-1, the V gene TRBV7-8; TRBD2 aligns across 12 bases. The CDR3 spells CASREGTSGYHEQFF. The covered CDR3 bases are TGTGCCAGCAGGGAGGGGACTAGCGGGTATCATGAG.